These 14 T cell receptor beta chains were sequenced from one sample in a study of cytomegalovirus exposure and HLA in healthy donors (dated by TCRdb to the late 2010s). The library relied on the immunoSEQ multiplex PCR assay. For the multiplex PCR, a mixture combining 60 forward primers for TCR Vbeta segments and 13 reverse primers for TCR Jbeta segments was used. This is the immuneACCESS table as TCRdb keeps it, with only in-frame sequences that have V and J called. A part of the clones is gone; compared with another copy, unresolved V genes explain less than half, and the rest is unexplained. The sample table holds 100,000 to 150,000 clones, of which about 74% were seen once. 0.94% of the sample is taken by the ten largest. Sequencing was carried out using PBMCs. The receptors were sampled from a woman aged 60-70 years in good health and CMV-seronegative.

This chain connects TRBV18 to TRBJ2-1; TRBD1 is a possible D gene (6 bases). The CDR3 loop spans 15 amino acids. Germline lookup yields CDR1 KGHSH and CDR2 LQKENI. Trimming took 5 bases from V and 5 from J, leaving 16 bases between them. The CDR3 region is CASSADQGTNNEQFF. The CDR3 DNA reads as TGTGCCAGCTCAGCTGACCAGGGGACCAACAATGAGCAGTTCTTC. The full variable domain, completed using reference TRBV18 and TRBJ2-1, is NAGVMQNPRHLVRRRGQEARLRCSPMKGHSHVYWYRQLPEEGLKFMVYLQKENIIDESGMPKERFSAEFPKEGPSILRIQQVVRGDSAAYFCASSADQGTNNEQFFGPGTRLTVL.

CDR3 sequence: CASSASTSGRASYEQYF. CDR3 nucleotides: TGTGCCAGCAGTGCGTCGACTAGCGGGAGGGCCTCCTACGAGCAGTACTTC. The chain carries TRBV6-1 and TRBJ2-7, with TRBD2 matching over 14 bases. The J segment lost 0 bases and the V segment lost 4 bases, leaving 5 bases of the junction unmatched. The CDR3 runs to 17 residues. Germline CDR1 and CDR2: MNHNS and SASEGT.

A single count supports this clone. The CDR3: CASSLRLAGGPPYNEQFF. As DNA, the CDR3 is TGTGCCAGCAGCTTAAGGCTAGCGGGAGGCCCCCCCTACAATGAGCAGTTCTTC. The chain joins TRBV7-3 to TRBJ2-1; 11 bases map to TRBD2. The CDR3 runs 18 residues. V shed 1 base and J 2 bases; nucleotides not matched to a gene: 7. Germline CDR1 reads SGHTA; CDR2 reads FQGTGA.

This chain uses TRBV28 with TRBJ2-1; D is possibly TRBD1 (6 bases). CDR3 length: 15 amino acids. Trimming removed 3 bases at V and 0 bases at J, with 9 bases between. Germline V gene lookup returns CDR1 MDHEN and CDR2 SYDVKM. The CDR3 sequence is CASSFRGSSYNEQFF. The CDR3 DNA is TGTGCCAGCAGTTTTAGGGGGAGCTCCTACAATGAGCAGTTCTTC. Full variable domain (outside the CDR3, taken from reference TRBV28 and TRBJ2-1): DVKVTQSSRYLVKRTGEKVFLECVQDMDHENMFWYRQDPGLGLRLIYFSYDVKMKEKGDIPEGYSVSREKKERFSLILESASTNQTSMYLCASSFRGSSYNEQFFGPGTRLTVL.

The genes are TRBV7-9 and TRBJ2-6; D is unresolved. The CDR3 consists of 16 residues. Germline values: CDR1 SEHNR, CDR2 FQNEAQ (reference sequence). V shed 3 bases and J shed 1 base, with 10 bases lying between them. The DNA of the CDR3 is TGTGCCAGCAGCTTTCACAGAAATTCTGGGGCCAACGTCCTGACTTTC. Its protein product is CASSFHRNSGANVLTF.

Comment on this clone: The CDR3 does not close with the conserved phenylalanine or tryptophan, likely indicating a read error. The J gene is TRBJ2-7, the V gene TRBV5-1, with 10 bases matching TRBD2. CDR3 length: 16 amino acids. Germline CDR1 is SGHRS and CDR2 is YFSETQ. J lost 4 bases, V lost 4 bases, and 11 bases had no gene match. The CDR3, as DNA: TGCGCCAGCAGCCCCCTAGCGGGGGCCTTACATTACGAGCAGTACCTC. Encoded protein: CASSPLAGALHYEQYL.

The genes are TRBV28 and TRBJ2-7, with D hard to call. This CDR3 spans 13 amino acids. The V end was cut by 3 bases, the J end by 3 bases, with 9 bases between. In germline, CDR1 is MDHEN, CDR2 SYDVKM. CDR3 sequence (DNA): TGTGCCAGCAGTTTCGGCAGGAACTACGAGCAGTACTTC. Encoded protein: CASSFGRNYEQYF. The full variable domain, completed using reference TRBV28 and TRBJ2-7, is DVKVTQSSRYLVKRTGEKVFLECVQDMDHENMFWYRQDPGLGLRLIYFSYDVKMKEKGDIPEGYSVSREKKERFSLILESASTNQTSMYLCASSFGRNYEQYFGPGTRLTVT.

CDR3 nucleotides: TGTGCCAGCAGCTTAGCGAGTCAGCCCCAGCATTTT. As protein: CASSLASQPQHF. The J gene is TRBJ1-5, the V gene TRBV7-9; the D is unclear. V lost 0 bases, J lost 6 bases, and 3 bases lay in between. CDR1 and CDR2 from the germline V gene are SEHNR and FQNEAQ (reference sequence). CDR3 length equals 12 residues.

The rearrangement joins TRBV7-3 to TRBJ2-3; TRBD2 matches 8 bases. CDR1 and CDR2 (germline): SGHTA, FQGTGA. The V and J ends lost 5 bases and 2 bases, in that order; junction bases with no gene match: 3. This CDR3 contains 14 residues. The CDR3 DNA sequence: TGTGCCAGCAGCCCTGGACTAGCCACAGATACGCAGTATTTT. Translation: CASSPGLATDTQYF.

The V and J genes are TRBV2 and TRBJ1-3; D unresolved. This CDR3 has 15 residues. Trimming took off 6 bases at V and 1 base at J, with 13 bases between the two ends. Germline CDR1 is SNHLY and CDR2 is FYNNEI. The CDR3 here is CASRARSGSGNTIYF. The CDR3 DNA is TGTGCCAGCAGGGCTAGGTCCGGGTCTGGAAACACCATATATTTT.

The CDR3 sequence: CASSYGPSPSTDTQYF. The DNA of the CDR3 is TGTGCCAGCAGTTACGGGCCTTCTCCTAGCACAGATACGCAGTATTTT. The chain recombines TRBV6-5 with TRBJ2-3; D ambiguous. The CDR3 contains 16 residues. V lost 2 bases and J lost 0, with 12 bases in between. The germline gives CDR1 MNHEY, CDR2 SVGAGI.

V gene TRBV14 combines with J gene TRBJ2-5, with D maybe TRBD1 (5 bases). Judging by the DNA end, TRBJ2-7 fits better; the J call may be wrong. The germline V gene has CDR1 SGHDN and CDR2 FVKESK. The CDR3 runs 13 residues. CDR3 coding DNA: TGTGCCAGCAGCCCTGTGGACACTTACGAGCAGTACTTC. Protein product: CASSPVDTYEQYF.

This chain uses TRBV6-8 with TRBJ2-5; TRBD2 agrees at 9 bases. Germline CDR1 reads MNHGY; CDR2 reads SAAAGT. Unmatched junction bases numbered 1, after V lost 6 bases and J lost 5 bases. CDR3 length: 12 residues. The CDR3 region is CASSGTSETQYF. For the CDR3, the DNA is TGTGCCAGCAGCGGGACTAGCGAGACCCAGTACTTC.

The chain uses TRBV28 and TRBJ1-5, with a weak D call TRBD1 (6 bases). This CDR3 comprises 16 residues. In germline, CDR1 is MDHEN, CDR2 SYDVKM. V shed 6 bases and J shed 0 bases, with 15 bases lying between them. CDR3 region: CASRLGHAISNQPQHF. In DNA, the CDR3 is TGTGCCAGCAGGCTGGGACACGCCATTAGCAATCAGCCCCAGCATTTT.